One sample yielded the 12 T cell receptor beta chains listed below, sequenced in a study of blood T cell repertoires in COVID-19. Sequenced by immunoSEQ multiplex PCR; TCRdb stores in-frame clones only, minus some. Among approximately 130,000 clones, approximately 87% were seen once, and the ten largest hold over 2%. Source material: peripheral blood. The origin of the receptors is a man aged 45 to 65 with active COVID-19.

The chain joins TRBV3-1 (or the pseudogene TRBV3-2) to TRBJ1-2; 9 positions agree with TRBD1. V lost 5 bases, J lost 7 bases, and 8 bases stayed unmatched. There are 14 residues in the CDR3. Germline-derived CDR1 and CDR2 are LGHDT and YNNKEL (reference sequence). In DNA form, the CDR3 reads TGTGCCAGCAGCTCCTGGGACAGGGCGGCTGGCTACACCTTC. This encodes CASSSWDRAAGYTF.

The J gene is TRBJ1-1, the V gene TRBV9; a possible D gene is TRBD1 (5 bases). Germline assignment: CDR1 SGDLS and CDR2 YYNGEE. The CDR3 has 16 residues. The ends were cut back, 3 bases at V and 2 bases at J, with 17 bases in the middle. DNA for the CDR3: TGTGCCAGCAGCGCTTACTCCAGGGTCGAAAACACTGAAGCTTTCTTT. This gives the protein CASSAYSRVENTEAFF.

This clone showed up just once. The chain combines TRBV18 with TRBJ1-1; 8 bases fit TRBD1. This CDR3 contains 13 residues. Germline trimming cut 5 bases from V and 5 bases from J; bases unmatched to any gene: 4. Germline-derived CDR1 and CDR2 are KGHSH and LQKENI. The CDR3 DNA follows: TGTGCCAGCTCATACAGGGACAGGACTGAAGCTTTCTTT. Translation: CASSYRDRTEAFF.

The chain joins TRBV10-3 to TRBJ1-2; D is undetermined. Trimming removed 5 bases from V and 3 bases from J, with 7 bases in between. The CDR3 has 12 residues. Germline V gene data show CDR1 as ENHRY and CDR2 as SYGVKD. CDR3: CAISRIDYGYTF. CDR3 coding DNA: TGTGCCATCAGTCGAATAGACTATGGCTACACCTTC.

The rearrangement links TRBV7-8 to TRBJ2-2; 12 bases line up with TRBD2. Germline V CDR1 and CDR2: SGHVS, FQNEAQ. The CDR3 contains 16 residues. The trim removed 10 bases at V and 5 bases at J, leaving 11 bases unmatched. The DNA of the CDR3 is TGTGCCATTGAGCGATGGACTAGCGGGGAAACCGGGGAGCTGTTTTTT. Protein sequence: CAIERWTSGETGELFF.

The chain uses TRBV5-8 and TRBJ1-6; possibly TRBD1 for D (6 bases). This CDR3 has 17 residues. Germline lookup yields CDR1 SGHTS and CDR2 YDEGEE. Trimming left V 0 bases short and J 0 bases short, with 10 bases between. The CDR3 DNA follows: TGTGCCAGCAGCTTGGGGCAGGGGAGCTCCTATAATTCACCCCTCCACTTT. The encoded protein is CASSLGQGSSYNSPLHF.

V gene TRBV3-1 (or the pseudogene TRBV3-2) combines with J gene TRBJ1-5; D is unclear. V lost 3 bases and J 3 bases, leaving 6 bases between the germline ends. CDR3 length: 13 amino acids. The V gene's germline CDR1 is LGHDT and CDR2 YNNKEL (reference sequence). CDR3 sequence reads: CASSHGDNQPQHF. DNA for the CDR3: TGTGCCAGCAGCCACGGAGACAATCAGCCCCAGCATTTT.

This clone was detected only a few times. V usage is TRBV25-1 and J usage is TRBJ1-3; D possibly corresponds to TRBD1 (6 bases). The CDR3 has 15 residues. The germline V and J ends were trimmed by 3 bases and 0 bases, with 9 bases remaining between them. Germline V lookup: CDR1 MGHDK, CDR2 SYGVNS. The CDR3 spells CASSDPTGSGNTIYF. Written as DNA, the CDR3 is TGTGCCAGCAGTGACCCGACAGGCTCTGGAAACACCATATATTTT.

The CDR3, as DNA: TGTGCCAGCAGCTTAGGGCAGAAATCTTATGGCTACACCTTC. Protein: CASSLGQKSYGYTF. The chain has TRBV7-2 and TRBJ1-2, with D uncertain. Germline V gene sequence: CDR1 SGHTA, CDR2 FQGNSA. The ends were cut back, 1 base at V and 5 bases at J, with 11 bases in the middle. The CDR3 sequence is 14 residues long.

CDR3 bases: TGTGCCAGTAGGTCGACAGTCGATACCGGGGAGCTGTTTTTT. Translation: CASRSTVDTGELFF. The rearrangement uses TRBV19 and TRBJ2-2, with D maybe TRBD1 (5 bases). CDR1 is LNHDA and CDR2 is SQIVND in the germline V gene (reference sequence). V was cut by 6 bases and J by 5 bases, with 13 bases left in between. The CDR3 totals 14 residues.

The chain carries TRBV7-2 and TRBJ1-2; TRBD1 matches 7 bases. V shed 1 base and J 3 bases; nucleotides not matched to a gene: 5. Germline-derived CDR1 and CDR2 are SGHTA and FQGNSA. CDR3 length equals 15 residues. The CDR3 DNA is TGTGCCAGCAGCTTAGGAAACAGGGGAGACTATGGCTACACCTTC. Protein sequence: CASSLGNRGDYGYTF.

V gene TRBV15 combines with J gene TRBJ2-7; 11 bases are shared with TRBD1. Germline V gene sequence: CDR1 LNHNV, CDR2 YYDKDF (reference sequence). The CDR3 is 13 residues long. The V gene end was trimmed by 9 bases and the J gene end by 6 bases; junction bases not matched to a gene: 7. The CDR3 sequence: CATRDRGFGEQYF. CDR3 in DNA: TGTGCCACTAGGGACAGGGGGTTTGGCGAGCAGTACTTC.